The sequence of this TCR beta chain was determined in a study of cytomegalovirus exposure and HLA in healthy donors. The study's findings and limits: Trimming of TCR beta V- and J-genes showed a link, identified in a later analysis, to a missense DCLRE1C variant.

On this clone: Its target is not known.

The PCR was carried out with 60 Vbeta primers and 13 Jbeta primers. Profiled with immunoSEQ multiplex PCR; TCRdb holds only in-frame clones, not every one. The data contain approximately 160,000 clones, about 85% of them singletons. CDR1 is SGHVS, CDR2 FNYEAQ, per germline. The CDR3 has 15 amino acids. Trimming took off 5 bases at V and 5 bases at J, with 17 bases between the two ends. The TCR was taken from a woman aged 45-65 years in good health and CMV-seropositive. The specimen sequenced was PBMCs. The J gene is TRBJ2-3, the V gene TRBV7-6; maybe TRBD2 (6 bases). The CDR3 region is CASSLGALARDTQYF. The CDR3 DNA reads TGTGCCAGCAGCCTTGGGGCGCTAGCGAGAGATACGCAGTATTTT.